Listed below are T cell receptor beta chains from one sample, sequenced in a study of blood T cell repertoires in COVID-19. The data were produced by immunoSEQ multiplex PCR, yet TCRdb's version contains in-frame clones alone and is incomplete. The data hold around 300,000 clones, with around four fifths observed a single time. Sequenced material: peripheral blood. These receptors were taken from a woman aged 50 to 60 with active or convalescent COVID-19. Both conserved end residues are part of each CDR3. A D gene is named only where the DNA matches it firmly. Only part of the rows carry a size: once, few, many, or a class if the clone is expanded.

13,NA,TRBV18,TRBJ2-7,NA,CASSPKQLREQYF,TGTGCCAGCTCACCGAAACAATTGAGGGAGCAGTACTTC
14,NA,TRBV5-1,TRBJ1-1,NA,CASSLPGDGTEAFF,TGCGCCAGCAGCTTACCAGGGGACGGCACTGAAGCTTTCTTT
11,NA,TRBV12-3/TRBV12-4,TRBJ1-4,NA,CASSLYEKLFF,TGTGCCAGCAGTCTGTATGAAAAACTGTTTTTT
14,NA,TRBV5-4,TRBJ2-3,NA,CASKLTDSTDTQYF,TGTGCCAGCAAGTTGACAGACAGCACAGATACGCAGTATTTT
14,NA,TRBV3-1/TRBV3-2,TRBJ2-1,TRBD2,CASATSGSYNEQFF,TGTGCCAGCGCCACTAGCGGCTCCTACAATGAGCAGTTCTTC
15,NA,TRBV5-5,TRBJ1-6,NA,CASSREGAYNSPLHF,TGTGCCAGCAGCCGGGAGGGGGCCTATAATTCACCCCTCCACTTT
17,NA,TRBV30,TRBJ2-3,TRBD1,CAWRNQGASMRPDTQYF,TGTGCCTGGAGGAACCAGGGGGCGTCGATGAGACCAGATACGCAGTATTTT
14,NA,TRBV5-8,TRBJ1-3,NA,CASSFTGHGNTIYF,TGTGCCAGCAGCTTTACAGGTCACGGAAACACCATATATTTT
13,NA,TRBV6-1,TRBJ1-1,NA,CASSEWEPGEAFF,TGTGCCAGCAGTGAATGGGAGCCGGGTGAAGCTTTCTTT
13,few,TRBV5-6,TRBJ1-2,NA,CASSQTQGYGYTF,TGTGCCAGCAGCCAGACTCAGGGTTATGGCTACACCTTC
15,NA,TRBV27,TRBJ1-3,TRBD1,CASSRTGGSGNTIYF,TGTGCCAGCAGTCGTACAGGGGGCTCTGGAAACACCATATATTTT
15,NA,TRBV27,TRBJ1-2,TRBD1,CASSPGTGPNYGYTF,TGTGCCAGCAGTCCCGGGACAGGGCCTAACTATGGCTACACCTTC
14,once,TRBV30,TRBJ1-3,NA,CAWGQGGAGNTIYF,TGTGCCTGGGGCCAGGGAGGGGCTGGAAACACCATATATTTT
14,NA,TRBV3-1/TRBV3-2,TRBJ2-7,NA,CASSPLALLGEQYF,TGTGCCAGCAGCCCGTTAGCGCTCCTCGGCGAGCAGTACTTC
13,many,TRBV3-1/TRBV3-2,TRBJ2-7,NA,CASSPQDSYEQYF,TGTGCCAGCAGCCCGCAGGACAGCTACGAGCAGTACTTC
15,NA,TRBV11-2,TRBJ1-1,NA,CASSFYLGENTEAFF,TGTGCCAGCAGCTTTTATCTAGGGGAGAACACTGAAGCTTTCTTT
16,NA,TRBV15,TRBJ1-2,NA,CATSRQGKGGSYGYTF,TGTGCCACCAGCCGGCAGGGGAAAGGCGGAAGCTATGGCTACACCTTC
14,NA,TRBV5-4,TRBJ1-2,TRBD1,CASSPGQGNYGYTF,TGTGCCAGCAGCCCCGGACAGGGCAACTATGGCTACACCTTC
13,NA,TRBV5-5,TRBJ1-5,NA,CASSLLGEEPQHF,TGTGCCAGCAGCTTGTTAGGGGAGGAGCCCCAGCATTTT
15,NA,TRBV5-4,TRBJ1-1,NA,CASSYQRGGGTEAFF,TGTGCCAGCAGCTATCAGCGGGGAGGAGGCACTGAAGCTTTCTTT
15,NA,TRBV27,TRBJ1-2,TRBD1,CASSFRTGDRYGYTF,TGTGCCAGCAGTTTTAGGACAGGGGATCGCTATGGCTACACCTTC
20,NA,TRBV29-1,TRBJ2-3,TRBD2,CSVEAPSAGGPFINTDTQYF,TGCAGCGTTGAAGCGCCAAGTGCGGGAGGGCCTTTTATAAACACAGATACGCAGTATTTT
15,few,TRBV7-8,TRBJ2-3,TRBD2,CASSLNAGGEDTQYF,TGTGCCAGCAGCTTAAATGCGGGAGGGGAAGATACGCAGTATTTT
14,NA,TRBV6-4,TRBJ1-1,NA,CASSQQGGYTEAFF,TGTGCCAGCAGTCAGCAGGGTGGGTACACTGAAGCTTTCTTT
16,NA,TRBV9,TRBJ1-3,NA,CASSVSGTDSGNTIYF,TGTGCCAGCAGCGTTTCCGGTACTGACTCTGGAAACACCATATATTTT
15,NA,TRBV2,TRBJ2-1,TRBD2,CASRTGTSGSNEQFF,TGTGCCAGCAGGACCGGGACTAGCGGGAGTAATGAGCAGTTCTTC
13,NA,TRBV18,TRBJ1-1,NA,CASSQQGYTEAFF,TGTGCCAGCTCCCAGCAGGGGTACACTGAAGCTTTCTTT
16,NA,TRBV19,TRBJ2-7,TRBD2,CASSVSTSGLSYEQYF,TGTGCCAGTAGTGTTTCGACTAGCGGGCTTTCCTACGAGCAGTACTTC
15,NA,TRBV5-1,TRBJ2-3,NA,CASSLAPGSTDTQYF,TGCGCCAGCAGCTTGGCTCCAGGTAGCACAGATACGCAGTATTTT
16,NA,TRBV19,TRBJ2-3,TRBD2,CASSPRVLAGTDTQYF,TGTGCCAGTAGTCCTAGGGTGCTAGCGGGAACAGATACGCAGTATTTT
13,NA,TRBV19,TRBJ1-4,NA,CASSWAGGEKLFF,TGTGCCAGTAGTTGGGCTGGTGGTGAAAAACTGTTTTTT
14,few,TRBV6-2/TRBV6-3,TRBJ1-2,TRBD1,CASRPTGTGGGYTF,TGTGCCAGCAGGCCTACCGGGACAGGGGGTGGCTACACCTTC
18,NA,TRBV5-6,TRBJ1-5,TRBD1,CASSWTGGAWYSNQPQHF,TGTGCCAGCAGCTGGACAGGGGGCGCCTGGTATAGCAATCAGCCCCAGCATTTT